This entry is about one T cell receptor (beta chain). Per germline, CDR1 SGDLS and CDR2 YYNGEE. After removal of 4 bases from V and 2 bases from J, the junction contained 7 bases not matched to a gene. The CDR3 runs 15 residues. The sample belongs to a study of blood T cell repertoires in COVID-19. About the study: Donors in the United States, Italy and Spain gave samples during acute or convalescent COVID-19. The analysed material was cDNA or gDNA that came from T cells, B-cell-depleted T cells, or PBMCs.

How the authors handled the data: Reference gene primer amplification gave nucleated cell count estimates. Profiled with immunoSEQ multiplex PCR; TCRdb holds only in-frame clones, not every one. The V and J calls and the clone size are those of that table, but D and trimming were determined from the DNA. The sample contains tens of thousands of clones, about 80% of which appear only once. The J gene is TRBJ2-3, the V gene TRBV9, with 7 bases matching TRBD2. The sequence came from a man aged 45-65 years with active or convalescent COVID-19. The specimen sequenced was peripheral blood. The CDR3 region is CASSTQAGNTDTQYF. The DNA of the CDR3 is TGTGCCAGCAGCACCCAAGCGGGGAACACAGATACGCAGTATTTT.